The rows below give T cell receptor beta chains drawn from one sample of a study of shared clonotypes between healthy human individuals. Sequencing used immunoSEQ multiplex PCR; TCRdb keeps in-frame clones, though not all of them. The repertoire consists of approximately 320,000 clones, with around nine tenths occurring once and the leading ten covering about a sixth. Sequencing was carried out using memory CD8+ T cells sorted from blood. Receptors originate from a man aged 18-30 years in good health. Each CDR3 is given with its conserved first and last residue. D genes are given only for firm matches. Expanded clones get a size class; other rows say once, few or many, or leave the size out.

14	.	TRBJ2-7	.	TRBV19	CASSLSGSSYEQYF	TGTGCCAGTAGTTTGTCCGGATCCTCCTACGAGCAGTACTTC
16	.	TRBJ2-7	.	TRBV5-4	CASSLVDSAPSYEQYF	TGTGCCAGCAGCTTGGTAGACAGTGCGCCCTCCTACGAGCAGTACTTC
13	.	TRBJ1-6	.	TRBV6-5	CASNPYPLSPLHF	TGTGCCAGCAACCCATACCCTCTTTCACCCCTCCACTTT
13	once	TRBJ1-2	.	TRBV11-2	CASSFLSPYGYTF	TGTGCCAGCAGCTTTCTCAGCCCCTATGGCTACACCTTC
14	.	TRBJ2-7	.	TRBV5-6	CASSPESGAGEQYF	TGTGCCAGCAGCCCGGAATCGGGGGCCGGGGAGCAGTACTTC
13	.	TRBJ2-1	.	TRBV7-3	CASSLLGGPEQFF	TGTGCCAGCAGCCTACTAGGAGGTCCTGAGCAGTTCTTC
14	.	TRBJ1-1	.	TRBV4-1	CASSPQGTNTEAFF	TGCGCCAGCAGCCCGCAGGGCACGAACACTGAAGCTTTCTTT
15	.	TRBJ2-7	TRBD1	TRBV28	CASSSPTDRAGEQYF	TGTGCCAGCAGTTCACCGACAGACAGGGCGGGCGAGCAGTACTTC
12	.	TRBJ2-7	.	TRBV6-1	CASSDWEYEQYF	TGTGCCAGCAGTGATTGGGAGTACGAGCAGTACTTC
13	.	TRBJ1-1	TRBD1	TRBV9	CASSVGGQTQAFF	TGTGCCAGCAGCGTAGGGGGACAGACCCAAGCTTTCTTT
15	.	TRBJ2-7	TRBD1	TRBV4-1	CASSPIGQANYEQCF	TGCGCCAGCAGCCCGATCGGACAGGCAAACTACGAGCAGTGCTTC